The next 9 T cell receptor beta chains were all read from a single sample in a study of blood T cell repertoires in COVID-19. The protocol was immunoSEQ multiplex PCR, while the TCRdb copy is restricted to in-frame clones and leaves out a portion. The sample consists of 250,000 to 350,000 clones, 87% of them appearing once. The sample consisted of peripheral blood. The receptors were gathered from a young man with active or convalescent COVID-19.

CDR3 in DNA: TGTGCCAGCAGCCCCGCAGGGGGGAACTACGAGCAGTACTTC. Residues: CASSPAGGNYEQYF. The chain is built from TRBV6-6 and TRBJ2-7; D is possibly TRBD1 (7 bases). CDR1 MNHNY and CDR2 SVGAGI come from the germline V gene (reference sequence). The CDR3 extends over 14 amino acids. V was cut by 6 bases and J by 3 bases, with 15 bases left in between.

This chain links TRBV7-2 with TRBJ2-7, with a weak D call TRBD2 (5 bases). This CDR3 comprises 14 residues. Between the trimmed V and J ends, which lost 5 bases and 0 bases, there was a span of 11 bases. Germline CDR1 SGHTA, CDR2 FQGNSA. CDR3 nucleotides: TGTGCCAGCAGCCCCGATGGACTCTCCTACGAGCAGTACTTC. This encodes CASSPDGLSYEQYF.

The V and J genes are TRBV19 and TRBJ2-3, with 8 nucleotides matching TRBD2. CDR1 is LNHDA, CDR2 SQIVND, per germline (reference sequence). The CDR3 contains 17 residues. Germline trimming cut 2 bases from V and 2 bases from J; bases unmatched to any gene: 9. The chain's CDR3 is CASSIIWERGHTDTQYF. The CDR3 bases are TGTGCCAGTAGTATAATCTGGGAGCGGGGGCACACAGATACGCAGTATTTT.

The J gene is TRBJ2-3, the V gene TRBV4-3; TRBD2 aligns across 10 bases. Looked up from germline, CDR1 is LGHNA and CDR2 is YSLEER. Losses at the gene ends were 0 bases for V and 5 bases for J; bases not matched to a gene: 11. The CDR3 contains 18 residues. CDR3 loop: CASSQDLERGGRVDTQYF. The CDR3 DNA sequence: TGCGCCAGCAGCCAAGATCTGGAGCGGGGGGGCAGAGTAGATACGCAGTATTTT.

V is TRBV28 and J is TRBJ2-3; 9 positions match TRBD2. The germline CDR1 and CDR2 sequences are MDHEN and SYDVKM. The J segment lost 4 bases and the V segment lost 3 bases, leaving 11 bases of the junction unmatched. The CDR3 has 17 residues. The CDR3 sequence: CASSFGQAGGLADTQYF. CDR3 DNA sequence: TGTGCCAGCAGTTTTGGTCAAGCGGGAGGTCTTGCAGATACGCAGTATTTT.

The genes are TRBV7-6 and TRBJ2-7; 8 bases align to TRBD1. The CDR3 consists of 15 residues. The ends lost 5 bases at V and 3 bases at J; junction bases unmatched: 9. The germline gives CDR1 SGHVS, CDR2 FNYEAQ. The CDR3 sequence is CASSKEDRAHYEQYF. In nucleotides, the CDR3 is TGTGCCAGCAGCAAAGAGGACAGGGCGCACTACGAGCAGTACTTC.

The chain recombines TRBV27 with TRBJ2-7; the match to TRBD2 covers 7 bases. The ends lost 3 bases at V and 1 base at J; junction bases unmatched: 6. Looked up from germline, CDR1 is MNHEY and CDR2 is SMNVEV (reference sequence). This CDR3 contains 15 residues. The CDR3 DNA reads TGTGCCAGCAGTTTTGAGGTCGGGAGGTCCTACGAGCAGTACTTC. This sequence encodes CASSFEVGRSYEQYF.

The V gene is TRBV28, the J gene TRBJ2-1; 8 nucleotides agree with TRBD2. The CDR3 covers 15 residues. The germline gives CDR1 MDHEN, CDR2 SYDVKM. After removal of 8 bases from V and 4 bases from J, the junction contained 10 bases not matched to a gene. CDR3 in DNA: TGTGCCAGCTCTACCCTAGCGGGTTTTTACAATGAGCAGTTCTTC. Its protein product is CASSTLAGFYNEQFF.

This clone was seen more than once but under ten times. This chain joins TRBV5-8 and TRBJ1-4, with no clear D. The V end was cut by 4 bases, the J end by 8 bases, with 12 bases between. Per the germline V gene, CDR1 is SGHTS and CDR2 is YDEGEE. The CDR3 has 13 residues. CDR3 in amino acids: CASSHPTQEKLFF. CDR3 nucleotide sequence: TGTGCCAGCAGCCACCCTACACAGGAAAAACTGTTTTTT.